Below, 9 T cell receptor beta chains from the same sample are listed, as sequenced in a study of blood T cell repertoires in COVID-19. Assay used: immunoSEQ multiplex PCR; TCRdb lists only in-frame clones, some missing. The data contain under 350,000 clones, 80% to 90% of them singletons. Sequenced: PBMCs or T cells enriched from blood (not recorded which). The source of these receptors is a woman in her thirties or forties with acute COVID-19.

The chain carries TRBV11-1 and TRBJ2-4, with 7 bases matching TRBD1. The CDR3 has 16 amino acids. With V trimmed by 4 bases and J by 5 bases, 11 bases remained unmatched. Germline CDR1 and CDR2: SGHAT and FQDESV (reference sequence). This CDR3 is CASSYKGQQRENIQYF. In DNA, the CDR3 is TGTGCCAGCAGCTACAAGGGACAGCAACGCGAAAACATTCAGTACTTC. Full variable domain (remainder filled in from reference TRBV11-1 and TRBJ2-4): EAEVAQSPRYKITEKSQAVAFWCDPISGHATLYWYRQILGQGPELLVQFQDESVVDDSQLPKDRFSAERLKGVDSTLKIQPAELGDSAMYLCASSYKGQQRENIQYFGAGTRLSVL.

The chain recombines TRBV4-3 with TRBJ2-3, with 10 nucleotides matching TRBD2. The trim removed 0 bases at V and 5 bases at J, leaving 8 bases unmatched. The CDR3 has 17 amino acids. Germline CDR1 and CDR2: LGHNA and YSLEER. CDR3 loop: CASSQDPLAGAGDTQYF. The CDR3 bases are TGCGCCAGCAGCCAAGATCCGCTAGCGGGAGCGGGAGATACGCAGTATTTT.

V is TRBV5-1 and J is TRBJ2-7, with D tentatively TRBD1 (5 bases). This CDR3 is 13 amino acids long. CDR1 is SGHRS and CDR2 is YFSETQ in the germline V gene. Deletions cut 4 bases from V and 4 bases from J, with 12 bases between. CDR3 nucleotides: TGCGCCAGCAGCCCGCTACAGGAATACGAGCAGTACTTC. Protein: CASSPLQEYEQYF.

The rearrangement uses TRBV5-4 and TRBJ1-2; the match to TRBD1 covers 7 bases. V gave up 3 bases and J gave up 5 bases; unmatched junction bases: 7. Germline-derived CDR1 and CDR2 are SGHNT and YYREEE (reference sequence). This CDR3 spans 14 amino acids. The CDR3 nucleotides read TGTGCCAGCAGCTCAAGGACAGGCTTGTATGGCTACACCTTC. Its protein is CASSSRTGLYGYTF.

The genes are TRBV6-6 and TRBJ2-1, with TRBD2 as a possible D gene (6 bases). The germline V gene has CDR1 MNHNY and CDR2 SVGAGI (reference sequence). CDR3 length: 16 amino acids. Between the trimmed V and J ends, which lost 2 bases and 7 bases, there was a span of 18 bases. CDR3 nucleotide sequence: TGTGCCAGCAGTTACCTCGCGGGGCGCGGGCAGAATGAGCAGTTCTTC. This codes for CASSYLAGRGQNEQFF.

This clone was detected only a few times. This sequence joins TRBV9 and TRBJ2-7; tentatively, D is TRBD1 (6 bases). The germline V gene has CDR1 SGDLS and CDR2 YYNGEE. There are 15 residues in the CDR3. Trimming took 0 bases from V and 1 from J, leaving 11 bases between them. The CDR3 DNA reads TGTGCCAGCAGCGTAGGAACAGGGAAATCCTACGAGCAGTACTTC. Its protein is CASSVGTGKSYEQYF.

The rearrangement uses TRBV4-3 and TRBJ2-3; 8 bases line up with TRBD2. Germline CDR1 reads LGHNA; CDR2 reads YSLEER. With V trimmed by 1 base and J by 2 bases, 2 bases remained unmatched. The CDR3 sequence is 15 residues long. As DNA, the CDR3 is TGCGCCAGCAGCCAAGTTAGCGGGGTCACAGATACGCAGTATTTT. It is translated as CASSQVSGVTDTQYF.

The sample holds one count of this clone. The CDR3 DNA sequence: TGCGCCAGCAGCCGCTTACAGGGAAACCAAGAGACCCAGTACTTC. This sequence encodes CASSRLQGNQETQYF. V gene TRBV5-1 combines with J gene TRBJ2-5; a possible D gene is TRBD1 (6 bases). The CDR3 is 15 residues long. Germline CDR1 reads SGHRS; CDR2 reads YFSETQ. V lost 4 bases and J 0 bases, leaving 13 bases between the germline ends.

The J gene is TRBJ2-1, the V gene TRBV27, with D possibly TRBD1 on 6 matching bases. The germline V gene encodes CDR1 MNHEY and CDR2 SMNVEV (reference sequence). CDR3 length: 15 residues. Deletions cut 7 bases from V and 1 base from J, with 14 bases between. The CDR3 coding sequence is TGTGCCAGCAAACAGGGACACGGATCCTACAATGAGCAGTTCTTC. This translates into CASKQGHGSYNEQFF.